This T cell receptor beta chain was sequenced for a study of T cells expressing NK-cell markers. General study findings and limits: Dominant NKG2C+ clonotypes in over 5 donors made up roughly 1.0-7.0% of CD8+ T cells.

No DNA is given; TCRdb re-called the 5' RACE reads and lists each CDR3 protein once. The ten top clones account for roughly 7.2%, within a sample of 400,000 to 500,000 distinct CDR3 sequences. On this clonotype: Its antigen is unidentified.

The germline V gene encodes CDR1 LGHNA and CDR2 YNFKEQ. The CDR3 is made up of 16 amino acids. The sample taken for sequencing was blood T cells: a sorted CD56 or NKG2C T cell subset, CD4+ or CD8+ T cells, or bulk PBMC T cells (not recorded which). The TCR originated in a woman between 18 and 70 years old in good health. V usage is TRBV4-2 and J usage is TRBJ2-2; there is no DNA to check the TCRdb D call of TRBD1. CDR3 sequence reads: CASSQDRGPSRGELFF.